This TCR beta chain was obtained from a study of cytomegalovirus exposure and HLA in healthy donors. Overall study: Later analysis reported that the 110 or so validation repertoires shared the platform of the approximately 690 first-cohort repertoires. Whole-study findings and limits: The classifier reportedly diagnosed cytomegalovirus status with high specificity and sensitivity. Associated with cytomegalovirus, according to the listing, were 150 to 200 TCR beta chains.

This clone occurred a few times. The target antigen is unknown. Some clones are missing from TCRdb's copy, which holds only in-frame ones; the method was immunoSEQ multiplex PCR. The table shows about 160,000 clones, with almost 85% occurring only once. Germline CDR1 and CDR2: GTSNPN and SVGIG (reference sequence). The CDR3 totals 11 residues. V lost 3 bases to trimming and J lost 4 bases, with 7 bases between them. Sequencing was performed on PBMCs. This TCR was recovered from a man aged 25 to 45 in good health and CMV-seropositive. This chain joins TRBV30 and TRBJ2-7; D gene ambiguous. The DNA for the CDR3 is TGTGCCTGGAGGACCAGGTACGAGCAGTACTTC. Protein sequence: CAWRTRYEQYF.